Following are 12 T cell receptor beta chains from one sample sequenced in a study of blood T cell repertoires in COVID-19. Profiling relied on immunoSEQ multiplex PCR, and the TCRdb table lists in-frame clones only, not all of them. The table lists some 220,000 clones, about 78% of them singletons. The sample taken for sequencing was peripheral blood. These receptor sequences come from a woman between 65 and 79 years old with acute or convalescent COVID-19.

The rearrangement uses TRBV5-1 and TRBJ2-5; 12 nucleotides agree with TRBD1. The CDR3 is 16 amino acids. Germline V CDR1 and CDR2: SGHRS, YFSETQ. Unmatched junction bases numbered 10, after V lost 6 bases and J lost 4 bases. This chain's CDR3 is CASTNTGTGGGETQYF. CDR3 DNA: TGCGCCAGCACTAATACCGGGACAGGGGGCGGAGAGACCCAGTACTTC.

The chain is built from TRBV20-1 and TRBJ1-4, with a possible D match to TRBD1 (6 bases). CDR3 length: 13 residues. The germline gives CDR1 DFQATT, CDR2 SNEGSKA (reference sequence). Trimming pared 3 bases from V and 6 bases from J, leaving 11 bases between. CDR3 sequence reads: CSASQGNYEKLFF. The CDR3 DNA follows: TGCAGTGCTAGTCAGGGGAACTATGAAAAACTGTTTTTT.

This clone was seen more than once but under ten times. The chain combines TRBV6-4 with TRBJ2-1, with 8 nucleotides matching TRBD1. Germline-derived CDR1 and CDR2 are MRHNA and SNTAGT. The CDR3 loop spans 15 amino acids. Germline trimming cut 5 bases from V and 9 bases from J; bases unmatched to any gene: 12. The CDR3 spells CASSKDRAAPGEQFF. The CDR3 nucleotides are TGTGCCAGCAGTAAGGACAGGGCCGCTCCGGGTGAGCAGTTCTTC.

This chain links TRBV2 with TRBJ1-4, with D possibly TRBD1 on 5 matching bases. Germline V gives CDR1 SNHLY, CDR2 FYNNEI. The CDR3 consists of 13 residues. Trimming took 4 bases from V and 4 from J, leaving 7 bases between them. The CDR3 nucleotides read TGTGCCAGCAGTGGGGACTTTAATGAAAAACTGTTTTTT. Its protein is CASSGDFNEKLFF.

Here the CDR3 DNA reads TGTGCCAGCAGCTTGGCCGGCCAGGGCGTCTACGAGCAGTACTTC. This gives the protein CASSLAGQGVYEQYF. The rearrangement uses TRBV5-5 and TRBJ2-7; perhaps TRBD1 as D (5 bases). V lost 0 bases to trimming and J lost 3 bases, with 13 bases between them. The CDR3 has 15 amino acids. Germline lookup yields CDR1 SGHKS and CDR2 YYEKEE (reference sequence). Full variable domain (remainder filled in from reference TRBV5-5 and TRBJ2-7): DAGVTQSPTHLIKTRGQQVTLRCSPISGHKSVSWYQQVLGQGPQFIFQYYEKEERGRGNFPDRFSARQFPNYSSELNVNALLLGDSALYLCASSLAGQGVYEQYFGPGTRLTVT.

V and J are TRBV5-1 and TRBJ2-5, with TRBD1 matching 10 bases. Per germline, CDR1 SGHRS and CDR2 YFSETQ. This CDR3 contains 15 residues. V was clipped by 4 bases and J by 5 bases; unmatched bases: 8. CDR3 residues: CASSQTGGVFETQYF. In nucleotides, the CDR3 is TGCGCCAGCAGCCAGACAGGGGGCGTCTTCGAGACCCAGTACTTC.

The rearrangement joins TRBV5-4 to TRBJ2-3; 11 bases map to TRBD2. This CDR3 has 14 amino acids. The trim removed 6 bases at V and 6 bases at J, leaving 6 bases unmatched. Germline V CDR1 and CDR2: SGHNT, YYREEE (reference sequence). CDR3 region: CASTLRTSGDTQYF. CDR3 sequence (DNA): TGTGCCAGCACTCTAAGGACTAGCGGGGATACGCAGTATTTT.

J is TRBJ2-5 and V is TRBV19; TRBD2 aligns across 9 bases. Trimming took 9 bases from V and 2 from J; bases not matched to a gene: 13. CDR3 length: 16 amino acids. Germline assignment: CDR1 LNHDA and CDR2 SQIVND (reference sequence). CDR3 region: CASPFEAGGLQETQYF. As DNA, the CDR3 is TGTGCCAGCCCCTTTGAAGCGGGGGGTTTACAAGAGACCCAGTACTTC.

This CDR3 reads CASSVVGGQAFTDTQYF. The DNA of the CDR3 is TGTGCCAGCAGCGTAGTTGGGGGACAGGCCTTCACAGATACGCAGTATTTT. The gene calls are TRBV9 and TRBJ2-3; TRBD1 aligns across 8 bases. Germline values: CDR1 SGDLS, CDR2 YYNGEE. There are 17 residues in the CDR3. V was clipped by 0 bases and J by 2 bases; unmatched bases: 8.

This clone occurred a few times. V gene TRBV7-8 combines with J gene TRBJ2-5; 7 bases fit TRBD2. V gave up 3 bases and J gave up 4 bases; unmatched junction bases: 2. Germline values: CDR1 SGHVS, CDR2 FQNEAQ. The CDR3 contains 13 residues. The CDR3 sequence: CASSLGGRETQYF. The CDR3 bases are TGTGCCAGCAGCTTGGGGGGGAGAGAGACCCAGTACTTC.

The CDR3 region has the DNA TGTGCCAGCACCTCAGGGACTAGCGGGGGTATAGATACGCAGTATTTT. It codes for CASTSGTSGGIDTQYF. The chain uses TRBV28 and TRBJ2-3, with 14 bases aligning to TRBD2. V lost 7 bases, J lost 5 bases, and 8 bases stayed unmatched. The CDR3 loop spans 16 amino acids. Germline CDR1 is MDHEN and CDR2 is SYDVKM.

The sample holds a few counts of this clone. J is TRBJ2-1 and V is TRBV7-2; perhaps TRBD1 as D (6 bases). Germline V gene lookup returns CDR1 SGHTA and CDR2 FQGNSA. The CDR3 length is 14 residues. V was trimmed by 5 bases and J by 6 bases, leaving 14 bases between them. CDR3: CASSPQRQANEQFF. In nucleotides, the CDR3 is TGTGCCAGCAGCCCCCAGAGACAGGCCAATGAGCAGTTCTTC.